The table lists the clone carrying this T cell receptor beta chain with a few counts. Its antigen is not known. This entry belongs to a study of identical twins. General study results and limits: Partial confounding of zero-insertion analyses by invariant MAIT and iNKT cells was possible.

Every donor was a healthy Caucasian. TCRdb reanalysed the 5' RACE reads using MiXCR and keeps one entry per CDR3 protein. The repertoire holds 230,000 or so distinct CDR3 sequences, about 8.3% seen once, with approximately 3% in the top ten. Germline V gene lookup returns CDR1 SEHNR and CDR2 FQNEAQ (reference sequence). The CDR3 is made up of 13 amino acids. V was pared by 8 bases and J by 6 bases, with 13 bases between. These data were also filed under a second study, of yellow fever vaccine responses in identical twins.

The TCR was taken from a young woman in good health. The chain joins TRBV7-9 to TRBJ2-2; D perhaps matches TRBD2 (6 bases). The source material was CD8+ T cells sorted from blood. CDR3 coding DNA: TGTGCCAGCTCGGAAGGAGGGCCCGGGGAGCTGTTTTTT. Amino acids: CASSEGGPGELFF.